Presented here are 9 T cell receptor beta chains from one specimen sequenced in a study of OX40 agonist ivuxolimab in advanced cancers. Repertoires were generated with immunoSEQ multiplex PCR, while TCRdb's copy carries only in-frame clones and drops some. The sample lists 40,000 to 55,000 clones, 82% occurring once. The sequencing used CD4+ or CD8+ T cells sorted from blood, collected in a trial of the OX40 agonist ivuxolimab. The receptors were gathered from an adult with an advanced solid tumor such as melanoma, head and neck, liver or kidney cancer.

The chain combines TRBV7-3 with TRBJ2-1; possibly TRBD2 for D (6 bases). V lost 1 base and J lost 9, with 13 bases in between. CDR1 SGHTA and CDR2 FQGTGA come from the germline V gene. CDR3 length: 14 amino acids. The CDR3 here is CASSLRGLGSEQFF. CDR3 in DNA: TGTGCCAGCAGCTTAAGGGGTCTCGGGAGTGAGCAGTTCTTC.

V gene TRBV7-3 combines with J gene TRBJ2-2; D unclear. Germline V gene sequence: CDR1 SGHTA, CDR2 FQGTGA. CDR3 length: 12 residues. The V end was cut by 2 bases, the J end by 6 bases, with 4 bases between. DNA for the CDR3: TGTGCCAGCAGCTTAGGGGCCGGGGAGCTGTTTTTT. Protein sequence: CASSLGAGELFF. Looking up the rest from reference TRBV7-3 and TRBJ2-2 gives the full variable domain: GAGVSQTPSNKVTEKGKYVELRCDPISGHTALYWYRQSLGQGPEFLIYFQGTGAADDSGLPNDRFFAVRPEGSVSTLKIQRTERGDSAVYLCASSLGAGELFFGEGSRLTVL.

This clone came up a few times. The chain carries TRBV2 and TRBJ2-5; perhaps TRBD1 as D (6 bases). The V gene lost 6 bases and the J gene lost 5 bases, with 13 bases spanning the gap. The CDR3 loop spans 13 amino acids. CDR1 is SNHLY and CDR2 is FYNNEI in the germline V gene. CDR3: CASRLRGSETQYF. Written as DNA, the CDR3 is TGTGCCAGCAGGCTCAGGGGCTCGGAGACCCAGTACTTC.

The chain links TRBV28 to TRBJ2-7; D possibly uses TRBD1 or TRBD2 (5 bases each). Deletions cut 7 bases from V and 2 bases from J, with 12 bases between. This CDR3 spans 13 amino acids. Germline V gene data show CDR1 as MDHEN and CDR2 as SYDVKM. In nucleotides, the CDR3 is TGTGCCAGCACAGGGTCCGGGGCCTACGAGCAGTACTTC. Translation: CASTGSGAYEQYF.

This chain joins TRBV6-1 and TRBJ2-5; 10 bases agree with TRBD2. The CDR3 runs to 15 residues. Germline V gene sequence: CDR1 MNHNS, CDR2 SASEGT. The V and J ends lost 6 bases and 5 bases, in that order; junction bases with no gene match: 9. The CDR3 spells CASSGSGGLGETQYF. CDR3 DNA sequence: TGTGCCAGCAGCGGTAGCGGGGGGCTGGGGGAGACCCAGTACTTC.

The chain recombines TRBV6-4 with TRBJ2-3; 13 nucleotides agree with TRBD2. Germline CDR1 MRHNA, CDR2 SNTAGT. After removal of 6 bases from V and 3 bases from J, the junction contained 6 bases not matched to a gene. The CDR3 has 16 residues. Here the CDR3 DNA reads TGTGCCAGCAGCCTGACTAGCGGGGGGCTTACAGATACGCAGTATTTT. Its translation: CASSLTSGGLTDTQYF.

This chain connects TRBV11-2 to TRBJ2-2; 7 nucleotides align to TRBD1. Germline V gene lookup returns CDR1 SGHAT and CDR2 FQNNGV. The CDR3 loop spans 16 amino acids. J lost 4 bases, V lost 3 bases, and 8 bases had no gene match. CDR3 bases: TGTGCCAGCAGCTTCTTGAGGGGGCGGCGCACCGGGGAGCTGTTTTTT. Its protein is CASSFLRGRRTGELFF.

CDR3 protein: CASGLTGPQDTQYF. The DNA of the CDR3 is TGTGCCAGCGGACTCACGGGACCCCAGGATACGCAGTATTTT. This chain connects TRBV6-1 to TRBJ2-3, with D perhaps TRBD1 or TRBD2 (5 bases each). The CDR3 loop spans 14 amino acids. Germline CDR1 reads MNHNS; CDR2 reads SASEGT. The ends were cut back, 8 bases at V and 6 bases at J, with 18 bases in the middle.

V usage is TRBV7-8 and J usage is TRBJ2-7; D is unclear. The CDR3 is 12 amino acids. CDR1 and CDR2 from the germline V gene are SGHVS and FQNEAQ. Trimming took off 1 base at V and 5 bases at J, with 6 bases between the two ends. The chain's CDR3 is CASSLVENEQYF. CDR3 coding DNA: TGTGCCAGCAGCTTAGTTGAGAACGAGCAGTACTTC.